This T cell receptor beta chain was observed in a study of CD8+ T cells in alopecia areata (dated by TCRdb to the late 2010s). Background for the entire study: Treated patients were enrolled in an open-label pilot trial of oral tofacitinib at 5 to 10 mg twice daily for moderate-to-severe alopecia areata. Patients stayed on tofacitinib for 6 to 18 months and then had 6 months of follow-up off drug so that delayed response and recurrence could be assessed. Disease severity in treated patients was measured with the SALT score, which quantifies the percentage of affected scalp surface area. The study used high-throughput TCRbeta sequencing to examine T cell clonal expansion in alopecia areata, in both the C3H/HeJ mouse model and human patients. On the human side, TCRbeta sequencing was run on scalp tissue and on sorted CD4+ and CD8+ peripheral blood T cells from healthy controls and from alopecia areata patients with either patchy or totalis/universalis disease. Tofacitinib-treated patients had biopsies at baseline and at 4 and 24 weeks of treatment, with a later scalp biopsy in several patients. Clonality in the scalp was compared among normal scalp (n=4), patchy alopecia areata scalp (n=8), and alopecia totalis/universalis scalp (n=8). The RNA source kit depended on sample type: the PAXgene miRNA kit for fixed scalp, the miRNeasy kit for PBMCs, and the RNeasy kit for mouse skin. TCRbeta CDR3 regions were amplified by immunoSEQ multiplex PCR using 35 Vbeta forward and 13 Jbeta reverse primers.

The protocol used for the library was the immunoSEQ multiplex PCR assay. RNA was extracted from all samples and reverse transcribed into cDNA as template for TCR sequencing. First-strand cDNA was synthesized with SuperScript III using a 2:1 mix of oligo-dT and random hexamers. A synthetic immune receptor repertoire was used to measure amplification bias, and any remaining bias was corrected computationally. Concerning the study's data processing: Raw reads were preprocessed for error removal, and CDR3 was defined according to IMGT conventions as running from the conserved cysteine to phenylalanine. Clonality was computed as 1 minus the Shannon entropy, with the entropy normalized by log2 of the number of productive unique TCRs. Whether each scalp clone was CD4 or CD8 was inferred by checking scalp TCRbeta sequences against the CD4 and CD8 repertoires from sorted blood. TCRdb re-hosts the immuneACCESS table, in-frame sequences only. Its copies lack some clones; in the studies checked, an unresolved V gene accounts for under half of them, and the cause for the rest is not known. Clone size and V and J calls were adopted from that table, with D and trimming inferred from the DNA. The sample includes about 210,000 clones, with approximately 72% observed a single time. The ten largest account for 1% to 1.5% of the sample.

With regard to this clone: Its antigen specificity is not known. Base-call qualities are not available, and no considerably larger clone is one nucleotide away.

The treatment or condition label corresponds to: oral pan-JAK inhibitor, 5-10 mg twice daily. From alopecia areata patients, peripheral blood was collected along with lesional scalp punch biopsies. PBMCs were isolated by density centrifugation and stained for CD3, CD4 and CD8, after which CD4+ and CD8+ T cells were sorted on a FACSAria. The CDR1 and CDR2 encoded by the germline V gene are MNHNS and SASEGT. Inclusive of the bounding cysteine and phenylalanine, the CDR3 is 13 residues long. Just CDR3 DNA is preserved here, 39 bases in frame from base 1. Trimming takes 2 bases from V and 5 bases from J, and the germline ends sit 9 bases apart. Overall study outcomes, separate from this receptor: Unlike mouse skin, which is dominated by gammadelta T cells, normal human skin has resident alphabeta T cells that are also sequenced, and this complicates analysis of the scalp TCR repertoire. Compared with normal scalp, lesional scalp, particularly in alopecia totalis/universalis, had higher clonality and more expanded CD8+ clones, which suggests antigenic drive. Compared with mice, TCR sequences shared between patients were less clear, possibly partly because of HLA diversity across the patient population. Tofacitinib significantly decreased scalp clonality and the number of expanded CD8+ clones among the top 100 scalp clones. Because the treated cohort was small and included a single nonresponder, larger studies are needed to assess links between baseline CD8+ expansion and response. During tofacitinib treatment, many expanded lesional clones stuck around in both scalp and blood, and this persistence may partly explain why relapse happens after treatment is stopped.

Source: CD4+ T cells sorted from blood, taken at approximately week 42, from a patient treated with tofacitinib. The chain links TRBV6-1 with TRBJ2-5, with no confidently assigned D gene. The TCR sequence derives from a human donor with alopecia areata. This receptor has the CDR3 CASSEMFPETQYF. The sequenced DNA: TGTGCCAGCAGTGAAATGTTTCCTGAGACCCAGTACTTC.